The source of this TCR beta chain is a study of T cells after yellow fever vaccination. Overall study context: With SMART-Seq v4 Ultra Low Input, the fractions containing low cell numbers were prepared. Study-level results: Post-booster samples contained most primary-vaccination clones (approximately 96% CD4, 70% to 90% CD8).

This clonotype appeared many times. Its antigen is still unknown. Generation of TCR cDNA used 5'RACE template switching (which added a universal primer site and UMIs). In TCRdb, the 5' RACE reads were re-called with MiXCR into one record per CDR3 protein. Of 200,000 to 250,000 distinct CDR3 sequences in the sample, approximately 3.2% were seen once. The germline V gene encodes CDR1 LGHNA and CDR2 YNFKEQ. Unmatched junction bases numbered 11, after V lost 1 base and J lost 0 bases. This CDR3 has 20 residues. The rearrangement uses TRBV4-2 and TRBJ2-1; the match to TRBD2 covers 11 bases. The clonotype originates from a man between 18 and 35 years old who received the YFV17D yellow fever vaccine. Sequencing was performed on CD4+ T cells sorted from PBMCs, taken 10 days after the yellow fever booster vaccination. The chain's CDR3 is CASSQVMASGGLSSYNEQFF. The CDR3 DNA is TGTGCCAGCAGCCAAGTAATGGCTAGCGGGGGGCTGAGCTCCTACAATGAGCAGTTCTTC.